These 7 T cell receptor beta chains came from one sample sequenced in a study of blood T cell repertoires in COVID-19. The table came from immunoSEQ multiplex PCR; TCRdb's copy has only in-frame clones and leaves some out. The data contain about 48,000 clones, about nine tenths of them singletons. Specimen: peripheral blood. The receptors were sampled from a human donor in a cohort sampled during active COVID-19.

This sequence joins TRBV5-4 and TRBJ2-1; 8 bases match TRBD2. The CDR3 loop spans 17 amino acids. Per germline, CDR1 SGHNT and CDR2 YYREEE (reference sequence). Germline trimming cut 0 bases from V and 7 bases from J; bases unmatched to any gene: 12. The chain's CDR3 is CASSLGGSGGLGNEQFF. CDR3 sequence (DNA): TGTGCCAGCAGCTTGGGGGGGAGCGGGGGCCTAGGAAATGAGCAGTTCTTC. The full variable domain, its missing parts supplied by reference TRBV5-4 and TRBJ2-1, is ETGVTQSPTHLIKTRGQQVTLRCSSQSGHNTVSWYQQALGQGPQFIFQYYREEENGRGNFPPRFSGLQFPNYSSELNVNALELDDSALYLCASSLGGSGGLGNEQFFGPGTRLTVL.

The CDR3 sequence is CASSSPDFYEQYF. The DNA of the CDR3 is TGCGCCAGCAGCTCTCCGGACTTTTACGAGCAGTACTTC. The chain recombines TRBV5-1 with TRBJ2-7; D might be TRBD2 (5 bases). Germline V lookup: CDR1 SGHRS, CDR2 YFSETQ. CDR3 size: 13 residues. Trimming removed 3 bases at V and 4 bases at J, with 11 bases between.

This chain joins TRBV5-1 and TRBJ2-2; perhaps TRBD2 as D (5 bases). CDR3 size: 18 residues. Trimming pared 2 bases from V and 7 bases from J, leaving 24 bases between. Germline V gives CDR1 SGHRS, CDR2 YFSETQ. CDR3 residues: CASSFYFGPTGGGGELFF. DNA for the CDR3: TGCGCCAGCAGCTTTTACTTCGGACCGACTGGAGGTGGCGGGGAGCTGTTTTTT. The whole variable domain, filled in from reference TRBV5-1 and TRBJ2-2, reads KAGVTQTPRYLIKTRGQQVTLSCSPISGHRSVSWYQQTPGQGLQFLFEYFSETQRNKGNFPGRFSGRQFSNSRSEMNVSTLELGDSALYLCASSFYFGPTGGGGELFFGEGSRLTVL.

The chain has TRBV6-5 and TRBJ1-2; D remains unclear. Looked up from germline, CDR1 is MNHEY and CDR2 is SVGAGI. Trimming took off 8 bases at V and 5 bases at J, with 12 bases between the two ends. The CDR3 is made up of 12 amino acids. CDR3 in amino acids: CASSFEGYGYTF. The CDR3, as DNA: TGTGCCAGCTCTTTCGAGGGTTATGGCTACACCTTC.

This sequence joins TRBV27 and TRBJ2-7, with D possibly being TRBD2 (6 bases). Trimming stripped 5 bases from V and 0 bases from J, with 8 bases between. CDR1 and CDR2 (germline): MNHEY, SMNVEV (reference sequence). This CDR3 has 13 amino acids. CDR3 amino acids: CASSGGGSYEQYF. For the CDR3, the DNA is TGTGCCAGCAGTGGGGGAGGCTCCTACGAGCAGTACTTC.

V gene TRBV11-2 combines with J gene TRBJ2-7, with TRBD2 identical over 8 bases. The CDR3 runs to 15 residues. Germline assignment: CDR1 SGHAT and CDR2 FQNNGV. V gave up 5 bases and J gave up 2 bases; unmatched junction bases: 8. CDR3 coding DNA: TGTGCCAGCAGCCCCCAGCGGGAGTGGACCTACGAGCAGTACTTC. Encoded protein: CASSPQREWTYEQYF.

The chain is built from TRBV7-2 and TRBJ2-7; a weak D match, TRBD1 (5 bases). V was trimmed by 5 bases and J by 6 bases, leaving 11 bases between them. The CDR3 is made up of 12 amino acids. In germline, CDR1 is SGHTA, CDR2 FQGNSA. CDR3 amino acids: CASSQGGPEQYF. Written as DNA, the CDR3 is TGTGCCAGCAGCCAGGGTGGTCCCGAGCAGTACTTC.